One and the same sample provided the 9 T cell receptor beta chains below, sequenced in a study of CD8 T cells in cerebrospinal fluid in Alzheimer's disease. TCRdb re-called the 10x single-cell sequencing reads and catalogs CDR3 proteins one per entry, DNA excluded. In all, the sample yields about 580 distinct CDR3 sequences. The sequenced sample consisted of cerebrospinal fluid. The source is a human donor with Parkinson's disease.

Considering frequency, this clonotype is medium-sized. This chain uses TRBV10-3 with TRBJ1-1; no DNA is available, so the TRBD1 call from TCRdb remains unchecked. The germline CDR1 and CDR2 sequences are ENHRY and SYGVKD. The CDR3 sequence is 17 residues long. CDR3 sequence reads: CAISGGRGTGTDTEAFF.

This chain joins TRBV7-9 and TRBJ2-2; there is no DNA to check the TCRdb D call of TRBD1. The CDR3 is made up of 15 amino acids. Per the germline V gene, CDR1 is SEHNR and CDR2 is FQNEAQ (reference sequence). The CDR3 loop reads CASSDGQANTGELFF.

Considering frequency, this clonotype is large (0.1 to 1%). The chain couples TRBV11-2 to TRBJ1-6. This CDR3 comprises 14 residues. Germline lookup yields CDR1 SGHAT and CDR2 FQNNGV. CDR3 loop: CASSLVGTDSPLHF.

Considering frequency, this clonotype is large (0.1 to 1%). The V and J genes are TRBV28 and TRBJ2-1; TCRdb picks TRBD2, but there is no DNA to check that call. Per the germline V gene, CDR1 is MDHEN and CDR2 is SYDVKM. The CDR3 has 19 amino acids. CDR3 in amino acids: CASTSGRPSGRFKGNEQFF.

This clonotype shows up as medium-sized (0.01 to 0.1%) by frequency. The gene calls are TRBV19 and TRBJ1-1; the TCRdb call, TRBD1, lacks DNA for checking. The CDR3 loop spans 15 amino acids. The germline CDR1 and CDR2 sequences are LNHDA and SQIVND (reference sequence). CDR3 sequence reads: CASAADRGEDTEAFF.

This clonotype is large (0.1 to 1%) by frequency. The V call is TRBV6-5, the J call TRBJ1-5; TCRdb outputs TRBD1, but without DNA this stays unchecked. In germline, CDR1 is MNHEY, CDR2 SVGAGI. This CDR3 is built from 15 residues. The CDR3 is CASRRTGQGLEPQHF.

By frequency, this clonotype registers large. This rearrangement joins TRBV27 to TRBJ2-7; the TCRdb call, TRBD2, lacks DNA for checking. The length of the CDR3 is 14 residues. Germline assignment: CDR1 MNHEY and CDR2 SMNVEV (reference sequence). CDR3 loop: CASSSLYSPVRQYF.

By frequency, this clonotype is large. The chain joins TRBV5-1 to TRBJ2-7; TCRdb's D call of TRBD1 is untestable without DNA. This CDR3 spans 15 amino acids. CDR1 SGHRS and CDR2 YFSETQ come from the germline V gene. The CDR3 reads CASSPGQGGTDEQYF.

This clonotype is labeled medium-sized based on frequency. The chain combines TRBV5-4 with TRBJ1-2; TCRdb returns TRBD1, unconfirmable since there is no DNA. Germline CDR1 and CDR2: SGHNT and YYREEE (reference sequence). CDR3 length: 16 amino acids. CDR3 residues: CASSSPTGGSNYGYTF.